This T cell receptor (beta chain) was recovered during a study of technical replicates of blood from a few donors. The data were produced by immunoSEQ multiplex PCR, yet TCRdb's version contains in-frame clones alone and is incomplete. The sample shows tens of thousands of clones, 90% to 95% of them seen only once. Germline V gene lookup returns CDR1 SEHNR and CDR2 FQNEAQ (reference sequence). CDR3 length equals 11 residues. V was pared by 1 base and J by 9 bases, with 4 bases between. Sequencing was performed on T cells isolated from PBMCs. The receptor's source is a human donor in good health. The chain is built from TRBV7-9 and TRBJ2-1, with D uncertain. The CDR3 nucleotides are TGTGCCAGCAGCTTAGTCGGTGAGCAGTTCTTC. It specifies CASSLVGEQFF.